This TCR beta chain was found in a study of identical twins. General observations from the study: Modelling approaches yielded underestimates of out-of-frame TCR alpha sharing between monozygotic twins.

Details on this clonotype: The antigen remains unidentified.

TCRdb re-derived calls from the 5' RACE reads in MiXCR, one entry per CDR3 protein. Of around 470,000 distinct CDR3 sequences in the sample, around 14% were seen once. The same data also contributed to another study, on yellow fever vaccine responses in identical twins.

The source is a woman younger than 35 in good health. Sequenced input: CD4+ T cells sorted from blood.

The CDR3 DNA reads TGTGCCAGCAGTTTTCTAGGGCGGGGGAACAAGGACGAGCAGTTCTTC. It codes for CASSFLGRGNKDEQFF. This sequence joins TRBV12-3 or TRBV12-4 and TRBJ2-1, with 7 bases lining up with TRBD2. CDR3 length equals 16 residues. V lost 3 bases, J lost 10 bases, and 15 bases stayed unmatched.